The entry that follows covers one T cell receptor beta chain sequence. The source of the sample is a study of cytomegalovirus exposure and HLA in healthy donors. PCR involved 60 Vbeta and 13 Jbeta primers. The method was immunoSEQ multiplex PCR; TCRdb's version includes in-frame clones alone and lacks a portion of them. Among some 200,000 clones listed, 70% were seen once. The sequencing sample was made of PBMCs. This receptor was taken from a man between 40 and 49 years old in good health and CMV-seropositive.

CDR3 residues: CASSLQYSNQPQHF. As DNA, the CDR3 is TGTGCCAGCAGTTTACAGTATAGCAATCAGCCCCAGCATTTT. The V and J genes are TRBV27 and TRBJ1-5; D is undetermined. Germline CDR1 reads MNHEY; CDR2 reads SMNVEV (reference sequence). The length of the CDR3 is 14 residues. Trimming removed 2 bases at V and 0 bases at J, with 5 bases between.